This TCR beta chain was recorded in a study of cytomegalovirus exposure and HLA in healthy donors. Study results and caveats: While the bulk of TCR sequences proved rare, some public TCRs turned up in many donors. Across all donors, roughly uniform sequencing depth was an assumption of the presence/absence analyses. Over 150 TCR beta chains were listed as cytomegalovirus-associated. Both high specificity and high sensitivity reportedly marked the classifier's diagnosis of cytomegalovirus status.

Per the germline V gene, CDR1 is MNHEY and CDR2 is SMNVEV (reference sequence). The CDR3 loop spans 11 amino acids. Trimming cost V 10 bases and J 4 bases; bases outside gene matches: 4. 60 Vbeta and 13 Jbeta primers were used in PCR. Produced via immunoSEQ multiplex PCR; TCRdb's table is partial and in-frame only. The sample holds about 98,000 clones, about two thirds seen once. For this clone: Its cognate antigen is unknown.

This rearrangement joins TRBV27 to TRBJ2-7, with 7 bases that match TRBD2. Sequenced sample: PBMCs. The TCR sequence derives from a man aged 45 to 65 in good health and CMV-seronegative. DNA of the CDR3: TGTGCCACCCGAGCGGGGTACGAGCAGTACTTC. Its protein is CATRAGYEQYF.